The present T cell receptor (beta chain) was sequenced within a study of blood T cells in healthy people across ages. Overall study: Capture by template switching was about one barcoded beta molecule per two T cells.

Trimming took 1 base from V and 7 from J; bases not matched to a gene: 5. This CDR3 has 15 residues. The people who gave samples were healthy Caucasians from Russia, aged roughly 6 to 100. A sample-barcoded 5' primer and a J-beta primer mix were used in a second PCR of roughly 7 to 11 cycles. Each cDNA was tagged by a template-switch adaptor containing 12 random nucleotides. Via MiXCR, TCRdb re-called the 5' RACE reads, giving one row per CDR3 protein. The sample has around 1.1 million distinct CDR3 sequences; roughly two fifths are singletons. The table lists this clonotype with a few counts. The sequence was collected from a man between 18 and 35 years old in good health. Sequencing was done on a sample of blood. The gene calls are TRBV12-3 or TRBV12-4 and TRBJ2-1; TRBD1 agrees at 9 bases. Written as DNA, the CDR3 is TGTGCCAGCAGTTTAGGAGGGACAGGGATAAATGAGCAGTTCTTC. Amino acids: CASSLGGTGINEQFF.